These 18 T cell receptor beta chains originate from one sample sequenced in a study of cytomegalovirus exposure and HLA in healthy donors. Amplification used 60 Vbeta primers and 13 Jbeta primers. Clones were read by immunoSEQ multiplex PCR, and TCRdb kept only the in-frame ones, dropping some. The sample includes about 180,000 clones, approximately 79% of them seen just once. Sequences were obtained from PBMCs. The receptors shown here come from a man aged 40-49 years in good health and CMV-seropositive.

This clone was observed a few times. The rearrangement joins TRBV10-3 to TRBJ2-5; no clear D. Trimming shortened V by 0 bases and J by 4 bases, and 3 bases separated the two germline ends. The germline V gene has CDR1 ENHRY and CDR2 SYGVKD. The CDR3 sequence is 12 residues long. CDR3 coding DNA: TGTGCCATCAGTGAGTCTAGAGAGACCCAGTACTTC. It codes for CAISESRETQYF.

J is TRBJ1-1 and V is TRBV6-1; 7 bases are shared with TRBD1. V was pared by 8 bases and J by 8 bases, with 8 bases of the junction left unmatched. The CDR3 covers 12 residues. Per germline, CDR1 MNHNS and CDR2 SASEGT. The chain's CDR3 is CASGRNRGEAFF. The CDR3 bases are TGTGCCAGCGGGAGGAACAGGGGAGAAGCTTTCTTT.

The CDR3 region has the DNA TGTGCCAGCAGCGCTGGGACTAGCGGGAATCCTCGAGACAATGAGCAGTTCTTC. Translating gives CASSAGTSGNPRDNEQFF. The V and J genes are TRBV7-8 and TRBJ2-1; 13 bases are shared with TRBD2. The CDR3 is made up of 18 amino acids. The V and J ends lost 5 bases and 5 bases, in that order; junction bases with no gene match: 12. The germline V gene encodes CDR1 SGHVS and CDR2 FQNEAQ.

The rearrangement uses TRBV7-2 and TRBJ2-3, with D perhaps matching TRBD2 (5 bases). Germline values: CDR1 SGHTA, CDR2 FQGNSA. This CDR3 has 16 residues. Deletions cut 4 bases from V and 2 bases from J, with 16 bases between. The CDR3 sequence: CASSYLAAGSTDTQYF. CDR3 sequence (DNA): TGTGCCAGCAGCTACTTAGCTGCGGGCTCCACAGATACGCAGTATTTT.

This chain joins TRBV19 and TRBJ1-2; tentative D call: TRBD1 (6 bases). Germline CDR1 and CDR2: LNHDA and SQIVND (reference sequence). CDR3 size: 14 residues. Trimming removed 10 bases from V and 6 bases from J, with 21 bases in between. The CDR3: CAISQAGGRNGYTF. Written as DNA, the CDR3 is TGTGCCATCTCTCAGGCGGGGGGCCGGAATGGCTACACCTTC. Full variable domain (remainder filled in from reference TRBV19 and TRBJ1-2): DGGITQSPKYLFRKEGQNVTLSCEQNLNHDAMYWYRQDPGQGLRLIYYSQIVNDFQKGDIAEGYSVSREKKESFPLTVTSAQKNPTAFYLCAISQAGGRNGYTFGSGTRLTVV.

The rearrangement uses TRBV28 and TRBJ1-1; D call uncertain. The CDR3 is 13 amino acids. V lost 3 bases and J lost 5, with 10 bases in between. The V gene's germline CDR1 is MDHEN and CDR2 SYDVKM. CDR3 DNA: TGTGCCAGCAGTTTTGCGGGTTTAACTGAAGCTTTCTTT. It yields the protein CASSFAGLTEAFF.

Only a few counts were recorded for this clone. V usage is TRBV5-5 and J usage is TRBJ1-5, with D possibly being TRBD1 (6 bases). Trimming removed 0 bases at V and 2 bases at J, with 12 bases between. Germline assignment: CDR1 SGHKS and CDR2 YYEKEE (reference sequence). The CDR3 spans 16 residues. CDR3 in DNA: TGTGCCAGCAGCTTGGAAACAGGGTTTGGCAATCAGCCCCAGCATTTT. As protein: CASSLETGFGNQPQHF.

J is TRBJ2-5 and V is TRBV11-2; D uncertain. This CDR3 has 12 residues. The germline V gene has CDR1 SGHAT and CDR2 FQNNGV. Trimming shortened V by 3 bases and J by 5 bases, and 7 bases separated the two germline ends. CDR3 nucleotides: TGTGCCAGCAGCTTCCTTTCGGAGACCCAGTACTTC. Translated: CASSFLSETQYF.

This chain links TRBV6-5 with TRBJ2-1, with a possible D match to TRBD2 (5 bases). The germline V gene has CDR1 MNHEY and CDR2 SVGAGI. V was pared by 6 bases and J by 0 bases, with 12 bases between. The CDR3 has 15 amino acids. CDR3 loop: CASRRSGSSYNEQFF. The CDR3 nucleotides read TGTGCCAGCAGACGGAGCGGTAGCTCCTACAATGAGCAGTTCTTC.

The table lists this clone with a count of one. DNA of the CDR3: TGCAGCGTTGCCCAAAACAGGGATCAGCCCCAGCATTTT. This codes for CSVAQNRDQPQHF. The chain recombines TRBV29-1 with TRBJ1-5, with D tentatively TRBD1 (6 bases). V was trimmed by 4 bases and J by 5 bases, leaving 12 bases between them. Germline loops: CDR1 SQVTM, CDR2 ANQGSEA. The CDR3 totals 13 residues.

The chain uses TRBV2 and TRBJ2-7, with 13 bases matching TRBD2. The germline gives CDR1 SNHLY, CDR2 FYNNEI. After removal of 6 bases from V and 2 bases from J, the junction contained 16 bases not matched to a gene. This CDR3 is 19 amino acids long. The CDR3, as DNA: TGTGCCAGCAGCGGTAGACTAGCGGGAGGCGCGATTTTAACCTACGAGCAGTACTTC. It is translated as CASSGRLAGGAILTYEQYF.

This chain uses TRBV10-3 with TRBJ2-4; tentative D call: TRBD2 (6 bases). In germline, CDR1 is ENHRY, CDR2 SYGVKD. This CDR3 region has 14 residues. V lost 3 bases to trimming and J lost 7 bases, with 13 bases between them. CDR3 nucleotide sequence: TGTGCCATCAGTGACCGGGGGATAGGGAACATTCAGTACTTC. Amino acid sequence: CAISDRGIGNIQYF.

The V call is TRBV11-3, the J call TRBJ2-7, with D maybe TRBD1 (5 bases). The CDR3 loop spans 14 amino acids. Trimming left V 3 bases short and J 0 bases short, with 9 bases between. In germline, CDR1 is SGHNT, CDR2 YENEEA. The CDR3 reads CASSFRDSSYEQYF. The CDR3 nucleotides read TGTGCCAGCAGCTTCCGAGACAGCTCCTACGAGCAGTACTTC. Drawing the rest from reference TRBV11-3 and TRBJ2-7, the complete variable domain is EAGVVQSPRYKIIEKKQPVAFWCNPISGHNTLYWYLQNLGQGPELLIRYENEEAVDDSQLPKDRFSAERLKGVDSTLKIQPAELGDSAVYLCASSFRDSSYEQYFGPGTRLTVT.

As regards this clone: The germline gene is not matched at one end of the junction; a read error may be the cause. V gene TRBV10-3 combines with J gene TRBJ1-3; D ambiguous. There are 14 residues in the CDR3. Looked up from germline, CDR1 is ENHRY and CDR2 is SYGVKD. This CDR3 is CAISEEVRGNTVYF. CDR3 in DNA: TGTGCCATCAGTGAAGAGGTTCGTGGAAACACCGTATATTTT.

The V call is TRBV19, the J call TRBJ1-6; D is unclear. Looked up from germline, CDR1 is LNHDA and CDR2 is SQIVND (reference sequence). This CDR3 comprises 14 residues. Trimming stripped 3 bases from V and 6 bases from J, with 9 bases between. CDR3 residues: CASSISSTNSPLHF. CDR3 DNA: TGTGCCAGTAGTATTAGCTCGACTAATTCACCCCTCCACTTT.

In this sample, this clone turned up once. The rearrangement uses TRBV10-2 and TRBJ2-5; TRBD2 matches at 8 bases. Germline V lookup: CDR1 WSHSY, CDR2 SAAADI. V shed 3 bases, J shed 7 bases, and the junction held 13 bases outside the gene matches. The length of the CDR3 is 16 residues. CDR3 region: CASSDSGTSVMRTQYF. CDR3 DNA sequence: TGCGCCAGCAGTGACTCCGGGACTAGTGTAATGCGGACCCAGTACTTC.

V is TRBV19 and J is TRBJ1-2, with unresolved D. This CDR3 region has 14 residues. The germline V gene has CDR1 LNHDA and CDR2 SQIVND (reference sequence). Trimming stripped 3 bases from V and 3 bases from J, with 11 bases between. This chain's CDR3 is CASSINREYYGYTF. CDR3 DNA: TGTGCCAGTAGTATTAACAGAGAATACTATGGCTACACCTTC.

The chain uses TRBV10-3 and TRBJ1-1, with D unresolved. Germline assignment: CDR1 ENHRY and CDR2 SYGVKD. The CDR3 runs to 13 residues. V was pared by 10 bases and J by 4 bases, with 16 bases between. The CDR3 DNA is TGTGCCACCTCCCTGGCGGAAGGCACTGAAGCTTTCTTT. Translation gives CATSLAEGTEAFF.